This TCR beta chain came from a study of T cell repertoires in cytomegalovirus infection. Study context: Recently identified HLA-C-restricted CMV epitopes were used, and well-studied HLA-B-restricted CMV epitopes were used as well. From public TCR beta signatures came an indication of both CMV infection and matching HLA type.

Per the germline V gene, CDR1 is SQVTM and CDR2 is ANQGSEA. The J segment lost 2 bases and the V segment lost 7 bases, leaving 16 bases of the junction unmatched. This CDR3 has 18 amino acids. TCRdb used MiXCR to reprocess the reads, holding one entry per CDR3 protein. The sample lists roughly 500,000 distinct CDR3 sequences, 30% to 40% occurring once. The study's findings and limits: Dominant in the ex vivo response were TCR beta clonotypes restricted by HLA-C and specific for CMV.

As concerns this clonotype: As yet, its antigen is unknown.

The sequencing here drew on cultured PBMCs, taken from culture after CMV antigen stimulation. This clonotype originated in a human donor in good health (CMV status not recorded). Some clones in this sample may be carry-over from other donors' samples. The chain links TRBV29-1 to TRBJ2-7, with TRBD2 matching over 14 bases. The CDR3 sequence: CSAWRRLAGGPLPYEQYV. In DNA form, the CDR3 reads TGCAGCGCCTGGCGCCGACTAGCGGGAGGGCCTTTACCCTACGAGCAGTACGTC.